This TCR beta chain was sequenced for a study of T cells in Graves' hyperthyroidism and ophthalmopathy. RNA transcripts served as the template for amplifying TCR beta CDR3 regions. Researchers ran a first-round RT-PCR on the TCR CDR3 using the HTBI primer set. TCRdb used MiXCR to reprocess the multiplex PCR reads, holding one entry per CDR3 protein. The repertoire holds 250,000 to 300,000 distinct CDR3 sequences, roughly 15% seen once, with more than 10% in the top ten. Germline V gives CDR1 MNHEY, CDR2 SMNVEV (reference sequence). The ends lost 7 bases at V and 8 bases at J; junction bases unmatched: 10. The CDR3 sequence is 16 residues long. In this sample, this clonotype turned up many times. Exclusion followed for patients with uncontrolled infection, other autoimmune disease, pregnancy or lactation. Each 10 ml fresh peripheral blood draw supplied the PBMCs.

This chain links TRBV27 with TRBJ2-1; TRBD2 agrees at 14 bases. Sample: blood. The origin of this receptor is a woman aged 40-49 years with Graves' hyperthyroidism that later progressed to Graves' ophthalmopathy. The CDR3 nucleotides are TGTGCCAGCAAGATTTCGGGGACTAGCGGGAGTTATGAGCAGTTCTTC. Translated: CASKISGTSGSYEQFF.